Following are 5 T cell receptor beta chains from one sample sequenced in a study of cytomegalovirus exposure and HLA in healthy donors. The PCR had 60 Vbeta and 13 Jbeta primers. Repertoires were generated with immunoSEQ multiplex PCR, while TCRdb's copy carries only in-frame clones and drops some. This table holds about 160,000 clones, approximately 81% found once. The specimen sequenced was PBMCs. The receptors were gathered from a man under 40 in good health and CMV-seronegative.

V usage is TRBV7-2 and J usage is TRBJ1-1; 8 positions agree with TRBD1. The CDR3 consists of 13 residues. CDR1 and CDR2 (germline): SGHTA, FQGNSA. Trimming cost V 5 bases and J 7 bases; bases outside gene matches: 6. CDR3 protein: CASSGDRLYEAFF. The CDR3 DNA sequence: TGTGCCAGCAGCGGGGACAGGCTATATGAAGCTTTCTTT.

This clone appeared a few times. This chain's CDR3 is CATSRDDSRGEQYF. The CDR3 DNA reads TGTGCCACCAGCAGAGATGATAGTAGGGGCGAGCAGTACTTC. The rearrangement links TRBV15 to TRBJ2-7; maybe TRBD1 (5 bases). Germline values: CDR1 LNHNV, CDR2 YYDKDF (reference sequence). The CDR3 is 14 amino acids. Trimming cost V 0 bases and J 6 bases, with 12 bases left between them.

This chain joins TRBV19 and TRBJ2-3; TRBD1 might be the D (7 bases). The V and J ends lost 0 bases and 1 base respectively, with 17 bases between them. The CDR3 extends over 18 amino acids. CDR1 and CDR2 from the germline V gene are LNHDA and SQIVND (reference sequence). The chain's CDR3 is CASSIDGPDREGTDTQYF. DNA for the CDR3: TGTGCCAGTAGTATAGATGGCCCAGACAGGGAGGGCACAGATACGCAGTATTTT.

CDR3 loop: CASSPEQGRSYEQYF. The CDR3 region has the DNA TGTGCCAGCAGTCCTGAACAGGGGAGGTCCTACGAGCAGTACTTC. The chain couples TRBV13 to TRBJ2-7; D perhaps matches TRBD1 (7 bases). The CDR3 has 15 amino acids. The V end lost 6 bases, the J end lost 1 base, and 16 bases lay between the germline ends. From germline, CDR1 is PRHDT and CDR2 FYEKMQ (reference sequence).

This rearrangement joins TRBV9 to TRBJ1-5; D remains unclear. The ends were cut back, 4 bases at V and 2 bases at J, with 10 bases in the middle. Germline V lookup: CDR1 SGDLS, CDR2 YYNGEE. The CDR3 spans 14 residues. This CDR3 is CASSRTLGNQPQHF. The CDR3, as DNA: TGTGCCAGCAGCAGGACTTTGGGCAATCAGCCCCAGCATTTT.